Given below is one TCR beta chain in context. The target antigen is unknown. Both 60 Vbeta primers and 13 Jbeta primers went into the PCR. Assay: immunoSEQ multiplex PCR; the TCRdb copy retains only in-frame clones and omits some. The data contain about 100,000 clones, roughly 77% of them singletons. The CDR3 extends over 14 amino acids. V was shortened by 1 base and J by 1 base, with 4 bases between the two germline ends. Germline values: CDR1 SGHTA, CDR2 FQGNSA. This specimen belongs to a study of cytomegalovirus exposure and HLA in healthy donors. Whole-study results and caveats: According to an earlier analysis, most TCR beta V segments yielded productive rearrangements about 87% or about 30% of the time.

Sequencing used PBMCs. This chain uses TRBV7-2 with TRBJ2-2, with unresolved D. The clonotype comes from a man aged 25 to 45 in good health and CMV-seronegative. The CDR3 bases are TGTGCCAGCAGCTTAGGTCTGAACACCGGGGAGCTGTTTTTT. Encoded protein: CASSLGLNTGELFF.